This T cell receptor (beta chain) was observed in a study of T cell responses to AZD1222 COVID-19 vaccine. Whole-study results and caveats: Donors were chiefly white British, with a greater number of females, and clonal diversity was perhaps underestimated. Baseline antibody screening turned up just a handful of seropositive AZD1222 recipients. Reports say nearly half of spike-specific TCRs go after unmutated variant regions.

Of note for this clone: What it binds is not known.

Sequenced by immunoSEQ multiplex PCR; TCRdb stores in-frame clones only, minus some. The sample holds roughly 120,000 clones, roughly nine tenths seen once. J gave up 4 bases and V 5 bases, and 10 bases lay outside the gene matches. The germline V gene has CDR1 SGHAT and CDR2 FQDESV (reference sequence). The CDR3 is 15 residues long. Sequenced here: peripheral blood, sampled on day 0 of AZD1222 vaccination. The receptor's source is an adult in good health. The chain couples TRBV11-1 to TRBJ1-2; 7 nucleotides agree with TRBD1. The CDR3 nucleotides are TGTGCCAGCAGCCTTAGGGGGCCTACCCCCTATGGCTACACCTTC. It specifies CASSLRGPTPYGYTF.